This T cell receptor (beta chain) was documented in a study of T cells after yellow fever vaccination. About the research overall: Researchers used SMART-Seq v4 Ultra Low Input to prepare fractions that had low cell numbers. Overall study results and limits: Some clonotypes, a small share, were shared between CD4 and CD8 compartments. The booster response re-showed most primary clones: approximately 95% CD4, around 85% CD8. The presence of abundant clonotypes contaminating from the bulk population was possible in FACS-sorted repertoires.

Germline V gene sequence: CDR1 SGHNT, CDR2 YYREEE (reference sequence). Trimming took 1 base from V and 6 from J, leaving 12 bases between them. This CDR3 has 14 residues. This clonotype was seen only a few times. The antigen remains undetermined. TCRdb passed the 5' RACE reads through MiXCR, listing each CDR3 protein once. Of under 600,000 distinct CDR3 sequences listed, approximately 13% are singletons. The sample here was PBMCs, taken on the day of the yellow fever booster vaccination. This sequence was found in a man aged 25-40 years who received the YFV17D yellow fever vaccine. The rearrangement joins TRBV5-4 to TRBJ2-3; the D is unclear. The CDR3 loop reads CASSLPRPGDTQYF. The CDR3 nucleotides are TGTGCCAGCAGCTTGCCGCGCCCCGGGGATACGCAGTATTTT.